Given below is one T cell receptor (beta chain) in context. V was pared by 5 bases and J by 4 bases, with 24 bases between. CDR3 length equals 17 residues. The germline V gene has CDR1 SEHNR and CDR2 FQNEAQ (reference sequence). The data derive from a study of blood T cell repertoires in COVID-19. Clones were sequenced by immunoSEQ multiplex PCR, and TCRdb holds only the in-frame ones, with some missing. The table shows around 300,000 clones, with roughly 90% occurring only once. This chain links TRBV7-9 with TRBJ2-7; D may be TRBD1 (5 bases). The TCR was taken from a woman in her 70s with COVID-19, enrolled during active disease. The sample consisted of peripheral blood. CDR3 residues: CASSPLPPGRVYYEQYF. As DNA, the CDR3 is TGTGCCAGCAGCCCATTACCCCCCGGCAGGGTATATTACGAGCAGTACTTC.